These 9 T cell receptor beta chains share one sample of origin, sequenced in a study of blood T cell repertoires in COVID-19. Measured with immunoSEQ multiplex PCR; TCRdb has only the in-frame clones, and not every one. Here the sample spans roughly 84,000 clones, around three quarters being singletons. Source material: peripheral blood. The receptor set was obtained from a woman between 45 and 65 years old with acute or convalescent COVID-19.

The rearrangement joins TRBV7-2 to TRBJ2-7; D unclear. The CDR3 is made up of 15 amino acids. Germline CDR1 is SGHTA and CDR2 is FQGNSA. The germline V and J ends were trimmed by 5 bases and 0 bases, with 14 bases remaining between them. CDR3 bases: TGTGCCAGCAGCCCACAGCTTCATGCCTCCTACGAGCAGTACTTC. Translation gives CASSPQLHASYEQYF.

This chain connects TRBV7-2 to TRBJ1-3; D uncertain. Deletions cut 1 base from V and 11 bases from J, with 18 bases between. There are 15 residues in the CDR3. CDR1 and CDR2 (germline): SGHTA, FQGNSA. The CDR3 sequence is CASSLGPQFKSAIYF. DNA of the CDR3: TGTGCCAGCAGCTTAGGGCCACAGTTCAAATCGGCCATATATTTT.

The V gene is TRBV5-1, the J gene TRBJ2-1; 8 bases fit TRBD2. V lost 2 bases, J lost 2 bases, and 6 bases stayed unmatched. The CDR3 has 16 residues. Germline loops: CDR1 SGHRS, CDR2 YFSETQ. The CDR3 spells CASSFGSGVAYNEQFF. In DNA form, the CDR3 reads TGCGCCAGCAGCTTCGGTAGCGGGGTAGCCTACAATGAGCAGTTCTTC.

The genes are TRBV7-6 and TRBJ2-1; D unresolved. The germline V gene encodes CDR1 SGHVS and CDR2 FNYEAQ. The CDR3 contains 15 residues. V lost 1 base and J lost 0, with 7 bases in between. CDR3 bases: TGTGCCAGCAGCTTAGTCGCGAGCTCCTACAATGAGCAGTTCTTC. This gives the protein CASSLVASSYNEQFF.

J is TRBJ2-5 and V is TRBV11-2; D possibly corresponds to TRBD1 (6 bases). V gave up 10 bases and J gave up 2 bases, with 14 bases separating them. The CDR3 runs 13 residues. Germline V gene lookup returns CDR1 SGHAT and CDR2 FQNNGV. In nucleotides, the CDR3 is TGTGCCACCAGAGGAACAGGGCAAGAGACCCAGTACTTC. As protein: CATRGTGQETQYF.

This clone was observed a handful of times. This chain joins TRBV6-2 or TRBV6-3 and TRBJ1-1; D is perhaps TRBD1 (6 bases). Germline values: CDR1 MNHEY, CDR2 SVGEGT. V lost 2 bases to trimming and J lost 1 base, with 8 bases between them. This CDR3 spans 14 amino acids. The CDR3 DNA sequence: TGTGCCAGCAGTTACGCACAGGGGAACACTGAAGCTTTCTTT. Amino acids: CASSYAQGNTEAFF.

The chain carries TRBV30 and TRBJ1-2, with 9 bases lining up with TRBD1. The germline V gene encodes CDR1 GTSNPN and CDR2 SVGIG (reference sequence). V gave up 4 bases and J gave up 1 base; unmatched junction bases: 4. The CDR3 runs 14 residues. The CDR3 is CAWNPGQGNYGYTF. The CDR3 coding sequence is TGTGCCTGGAATCCGGGACAGGGTAACTATGGCTACACCTTC.

V usage is TRBV18 and J usage is TRBJ1-2; 7 nucleotides align to TRBD1. Per the germline V gene, CDR1 is KGHSH and CDR2 is LQKENI. Germline trimming cut 4 bases from V and 3 bases from J; bases unmatched to any gene: 8. CDR3 size: 15 residues. The CDR3 sequence: CASSREGGADYGYTF. DNA of the CDR3: TGTGCCAGCTCACGAGAAGGGGGCGCCGACTATGGCTACACCTTC.

This clone was picked up a small number of times. This chain uses TRBV4-1 with TRBJ2-7, with a weak D call TRBD2 (6 bases). CDR3 length: 16 amino acids. Per germline, CDR1 MGHRA and CDR2 YSYEKL. V was shortened by 0 bases and J by 4 bases, with 16 bases between the two germline ends. CDR3 residues: CASSQDRKRARYEQYF. CDR3 coding DNA: TGCGCCAGCAGCCAAGATCGGAAGCGGGCGAGATACGAGCAGTACTTC.